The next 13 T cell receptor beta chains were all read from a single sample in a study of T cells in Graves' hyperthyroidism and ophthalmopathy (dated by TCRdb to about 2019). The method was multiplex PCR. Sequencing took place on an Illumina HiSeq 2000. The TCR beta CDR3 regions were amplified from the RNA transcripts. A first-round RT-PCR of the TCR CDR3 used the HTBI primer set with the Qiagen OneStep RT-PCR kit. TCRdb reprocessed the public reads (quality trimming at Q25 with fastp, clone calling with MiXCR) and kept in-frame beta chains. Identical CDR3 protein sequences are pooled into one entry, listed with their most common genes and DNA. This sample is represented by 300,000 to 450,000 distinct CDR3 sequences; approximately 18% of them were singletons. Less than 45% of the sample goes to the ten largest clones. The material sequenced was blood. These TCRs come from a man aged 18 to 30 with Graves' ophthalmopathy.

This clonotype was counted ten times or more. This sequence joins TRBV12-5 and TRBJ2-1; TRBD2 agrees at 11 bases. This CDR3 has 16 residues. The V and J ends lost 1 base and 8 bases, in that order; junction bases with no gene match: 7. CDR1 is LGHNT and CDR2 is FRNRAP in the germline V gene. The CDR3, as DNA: TGTGCTAGTGGTTTGGGTATAGCGGGGGGGTGGGATGAGCAGTTCTTC. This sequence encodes CASGLGIAGGWDEQFF.

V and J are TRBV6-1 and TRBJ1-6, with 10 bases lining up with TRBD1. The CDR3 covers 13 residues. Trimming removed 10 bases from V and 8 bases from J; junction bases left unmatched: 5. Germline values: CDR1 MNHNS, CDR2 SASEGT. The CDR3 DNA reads TGTGCCACGGGGACAGGGGAATATTCACCCCTCCACTTT. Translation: CATGTGEYSPLHF.

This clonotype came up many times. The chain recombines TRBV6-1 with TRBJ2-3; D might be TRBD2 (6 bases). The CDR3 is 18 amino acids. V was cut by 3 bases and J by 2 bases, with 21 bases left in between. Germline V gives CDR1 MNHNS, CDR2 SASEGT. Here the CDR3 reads CASSDTGATDSFTDTQYF. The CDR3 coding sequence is TGTGCCAGCAGTGACACGGGAGCTACAGACTCATTCACAGATACGCAGTATTTT.

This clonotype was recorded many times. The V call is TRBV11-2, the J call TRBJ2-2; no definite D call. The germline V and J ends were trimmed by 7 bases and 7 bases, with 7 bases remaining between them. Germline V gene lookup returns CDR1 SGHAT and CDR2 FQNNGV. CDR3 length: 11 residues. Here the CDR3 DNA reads TGTGCCAGCACTCCAGACGGGGAGCTGTTTTTT. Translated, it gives CASTPDGELFF. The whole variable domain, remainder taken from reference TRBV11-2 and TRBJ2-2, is EAGVAQSPRYKIIEKRQSVAFWCNPISGHATLYWYQQILGQGPKLLIQFQNNGVVDDSQLPKDRFSAERLKGVDSTLKIQPAKLEDSAVYLCASTPDGELFFGEGSRLTVL.

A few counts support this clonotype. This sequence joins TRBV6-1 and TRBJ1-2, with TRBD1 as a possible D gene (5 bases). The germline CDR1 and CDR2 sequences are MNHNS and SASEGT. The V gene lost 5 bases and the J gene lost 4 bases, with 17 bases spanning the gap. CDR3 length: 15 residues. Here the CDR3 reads CASSFVETATYGYTF. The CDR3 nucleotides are TGTGCCAGCAGTTTCGTCGAGACAGCTACCTATGGCTACACCTTC.

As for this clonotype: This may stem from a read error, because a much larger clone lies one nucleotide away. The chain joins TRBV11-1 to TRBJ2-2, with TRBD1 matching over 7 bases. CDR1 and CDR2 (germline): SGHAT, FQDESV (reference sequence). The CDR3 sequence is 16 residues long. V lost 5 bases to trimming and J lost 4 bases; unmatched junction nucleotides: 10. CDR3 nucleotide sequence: TGTGCCAGCAGCCCCCGGGACAGCCCATTCACCGGGGAGCTGTTTTTT. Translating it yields CASSPRDSPFTGELFF.

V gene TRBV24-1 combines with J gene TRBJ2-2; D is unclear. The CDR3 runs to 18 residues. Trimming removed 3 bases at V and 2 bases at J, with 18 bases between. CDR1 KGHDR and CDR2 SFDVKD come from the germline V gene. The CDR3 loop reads CATSDRTTPTPNTGELFF. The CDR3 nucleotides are TGTGCCACCAGTGATCGGACGACCCCCACACCCAACACCGGGGAGCTGTTTTTT.

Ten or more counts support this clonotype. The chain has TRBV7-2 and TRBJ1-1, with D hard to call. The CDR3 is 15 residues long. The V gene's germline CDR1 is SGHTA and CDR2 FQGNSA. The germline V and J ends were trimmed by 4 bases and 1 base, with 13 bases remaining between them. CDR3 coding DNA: TGTGCCAGCAGCTCAGAGGGATCGGGGAACACTGAAGCTTTCTTT. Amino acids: CASSSEGSGNTEAFF.

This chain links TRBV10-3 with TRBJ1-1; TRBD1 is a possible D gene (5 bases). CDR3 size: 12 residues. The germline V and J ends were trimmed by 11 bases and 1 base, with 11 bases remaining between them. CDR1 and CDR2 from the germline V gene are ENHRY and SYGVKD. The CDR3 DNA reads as TGTGCCGGGGGAAGGGCGAACACTGAAGCTTTCTTT. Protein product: CAGGRANTEAFF.

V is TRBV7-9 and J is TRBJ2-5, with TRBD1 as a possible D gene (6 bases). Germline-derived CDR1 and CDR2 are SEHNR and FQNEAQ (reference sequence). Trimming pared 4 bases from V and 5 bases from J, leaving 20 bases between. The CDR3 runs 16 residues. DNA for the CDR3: TGTGCCAGCAGCTCCCCGGAACAGGGCCGTCCGGAGACCCAGTACTTC. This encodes CASSSPEQGRPETQYF. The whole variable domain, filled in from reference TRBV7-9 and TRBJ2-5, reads DTGVSQNPRHKITKRGQNVTFRCDPISEHNRLYWYRQTLGQGPEFLTYFQNEAQLEKSRLLSDRFSAERPKGSFSTLEIQRTEQGDSAMYLCASSSPEQGRPETQYFGPGTRLLVL.

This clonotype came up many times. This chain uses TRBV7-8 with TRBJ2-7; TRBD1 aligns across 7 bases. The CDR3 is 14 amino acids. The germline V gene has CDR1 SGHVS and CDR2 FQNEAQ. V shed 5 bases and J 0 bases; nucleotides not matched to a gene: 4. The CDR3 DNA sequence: TGTGCCAGCAGCACACGGACAGGCTCCTACGAGCAGTACTTC. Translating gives CASSTRTGSYEQYF.

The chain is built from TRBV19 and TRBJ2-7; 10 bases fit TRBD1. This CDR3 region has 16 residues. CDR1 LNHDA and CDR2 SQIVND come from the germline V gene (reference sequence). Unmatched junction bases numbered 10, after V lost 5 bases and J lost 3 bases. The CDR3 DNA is TGTGCCAGTAGTCCTAGGGACAGGGGCTACGTCTACGAGCAGTACTTC. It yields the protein CASSPRDRGYVYEQYF.

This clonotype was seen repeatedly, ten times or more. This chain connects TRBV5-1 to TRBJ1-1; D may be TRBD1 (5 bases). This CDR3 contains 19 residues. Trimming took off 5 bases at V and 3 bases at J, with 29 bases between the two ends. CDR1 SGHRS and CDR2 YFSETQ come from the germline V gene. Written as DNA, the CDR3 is TGCGCCAGCAGTGTCGGTATGAGGACACAGGTTTCCCGGGACACTGAAGCTTTCTTT. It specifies CASSVGMRTQVSRDTEAFF.